Listed below are T cell receptor beta chains from one sample, sequenced in a study of shared clonotypes between healthy human individuals. Profiling relied on immunoSEQ multiplex PCR, and the TCRdb table lists in-frame clones only, not all of them. The data contain about 1 million clones, about 75% of them singletons. Input material: memory CD4+ T cells sorted from blood. The receptors derive from a man younger than 35 in good health. The CDR3 runs from the conserved cysteine through the conserved F or W. The D gene is left open where the match is weak. The size entry is marked missing in some rows and otherwise reads once, few, many or a size class.

J gene,clone size,V gene,CDR3 length,D gene,CDR3 DNA,CDR3 protein
TRBJ2-3,-,TRBV15,17,TRBD2,TGTGCCACCAGCAGAGATTTACGGCGGGAGGGCCGAGATACGCAGTATTTT,CATSRDLRREGRDTQYF
TRBJ2-3,-,TRBV6-4,13,-,TGTGCCAGCAGCAAGGACCCCGCAGATACGCAGTATTTT,CASSKDPADTQYF
TRBJ1-2,-,TRBV20-1,11,-,TGCAGTGCTGCGGCGGGGGGGGGCTACACCTTC,CSAAAGGGYTF
TRBJ1-2,once,TRBV18,12,-,TGTGCCAGCTCACCAGGGACCTATGGCTACACCTTC,CASSPGTYGYTF
TRBJ2-6,-,TRBV19,17,TRBD1,TGTGCCAGTAGTACGACAGGGGGCTCATCTGGGGCCAACGTCCTGACTTTC,CASSTTGGSSGANVLTF
TRBJ1-4,-,TRBV30,14,TRBD1,TGTGCCTACTCACAGGGGGCGCCGGGTGAAAAACTGTTTTTT,CAYSQGAPGEKLFF
TRBJ2-1,once,TRBV7-2,15,-,TGTGCCAGCAGCTTAGCGGCCGGTTCCTACAATGAGCAGTTCTTC,CASSLAAGSYNEQFF
TRBJ2-4,many,TRBV4-2,15,TRBD2,TGTGCCAGCAGCCAAGATTCGGCTAGCGGAAACATTCAGTACTTC,CASSQDSASGNIQYF
TRBJ2-3,-,TRBV9,17,-,TGTGCCAGCAGCGTAGGGGCTAAGAGGGGTCCCACAGATACGCAGTATTTT,CASSVGAKRGPTDTQYF
TRBJ2-7,-,TRBV6-5,12,-,TGTGCCAGCAGGGGGGCCTCCTACGAGCAGTACTTC,CASRGASYEQYF
TRBJ2-2,-,TRBV2,15,-,TGTGCCAGCAAGGTCGCGGGGAAGGGTACCGGGGAGCTGTTTTTT,CASKVAGKGTGELFF
TRBJ1-1,-,TRBV30,11,-,TGTGCCTGGAATTGGCGAGCTGAAGCTTTCTTT,CAWNWRAEAFF
TRBJ2-7,few,TRBV29-1,11,-,TGCAGCGTCGCACCAGGAGGTGAGCAGTACTTC,CSVAPGGEQYF
TRBJ1-2,-,TRBV5-1,16,-,TGCGCCAGCAGCTTGGGGGGAATTCCCATTTGGGATGGCTACACCTTC,CASSLGGIPIWDGYTF
TRBJ2-7,-,TRBV14,13,-,TGTGCCAGCATACACAGAAAACCCTACGAGCAGTACTTC,CASIHRKPYEQYF
TRBJ1-1,few,TRBV27,14,-,TGTGCCAGCAGTTTCGGACCCCAGGGGACTGAAGCTTTCTTT,CASSFGPQGTEAFF
TRBJ2-6,once,TRBV2,16,-,TGTGCCAGCAGCGAATGGGGGCGGGCTGGGGCCAACGTCCTGACTTTC,CASSEWGRAGANVLTF
TRBJ2-3,-,TRBV2,11,-,TGTGCCAGCAGATTCACAGATACGCAGTATTTT,CASRFTDTQYF
TRBJ1-4,-,TRBV6-6,15,TRBD1,TGTGCCAGCAGTCTTACAGGGGGAGCTAATGAAAAACTGTTTTTT,CASSLTGGANEKLFF
TRBJ2-5,-,TRBV5-1,11,-,TGCGCCAGCAGCTTAACAGAGACCCAGTACTTC,CASSLTETQYF
TRBJ1-3,few,TRBV29-1,16,-,TGCAGCGTTGCGGCTCCGGGGGTGATGTCTGGAAACACCATATATTTT,CSVAAPGVMSGNTIYF
TRBJ1-1,-,TRBV5-1,14,-,TGCGCCAGCAGCTTTGGCCCCATGAGCACTGAAGCTTTCTTT,CASSFGPMSTEAFF
TRBJ2-2,-,TRBV14,16,-,TGTGCCAGCAGCACCCGAATCCTCCTAGCTGGCGGGGAGCTGTTTTTT,CASSTRILLAGGELFF
TRBJ2-1,-,TRBV19,18,TRBD2,TGTGCCAGTAGTATAGATCACTTTGGCGGGAGAACCTACAATGAGCAGTTCTTC,CASSIDHFGGRTYNEQFF
TRBJ1-2,few,TRBV6-5,13,-,TGTGCCAGCAGTTACTCGGAGAACTATGGCTACACCTTC,CASSYSENYGYTF
TRBJ2-7,-,TRBV7-8,16,-,TGTGCCAGCAGCTTAGAGCGGACGGCGGGGTGGTACGAGCAGTACTTC,CASSLERTAGWYEQYF
TRBJ2-7,-,TRBV7-2,14,-,TGTGCCAGCAGCTTAGGTTGGGAGCGCGACGAGCAGTACTTC,CASSLGWERDEQYF
TRBJ2-1,-,TRBV11-1,14,-,TGTGCCAGCAGCTCCGTAAAAAGGTACAATGAGCAGTTCTTC,CASSSVKRYNEQFF
TRBJ2-1,-,TRBV7-6,17,TRBD2,TGTGCCAGCAGCTTAGAGGCTAGCGGGGTAGGTGGCAATGAGCAGTTCTTC,CASSLEASGVGGNEQFF
TRBJ2-3,-,TRBV5-6,15,-,TGTGCCAGCAGCTTTCCGGTGGGGACCGCAGATACGCAGTATTTT,CASSFPVGTADTQYF
TRBJ2-1,few,TRBV2,13,TRBD1,TGTGCCAGCGGACAGGGGCGGGACAATGAGCAGTTCTTC,CASGQGRDNEQFF